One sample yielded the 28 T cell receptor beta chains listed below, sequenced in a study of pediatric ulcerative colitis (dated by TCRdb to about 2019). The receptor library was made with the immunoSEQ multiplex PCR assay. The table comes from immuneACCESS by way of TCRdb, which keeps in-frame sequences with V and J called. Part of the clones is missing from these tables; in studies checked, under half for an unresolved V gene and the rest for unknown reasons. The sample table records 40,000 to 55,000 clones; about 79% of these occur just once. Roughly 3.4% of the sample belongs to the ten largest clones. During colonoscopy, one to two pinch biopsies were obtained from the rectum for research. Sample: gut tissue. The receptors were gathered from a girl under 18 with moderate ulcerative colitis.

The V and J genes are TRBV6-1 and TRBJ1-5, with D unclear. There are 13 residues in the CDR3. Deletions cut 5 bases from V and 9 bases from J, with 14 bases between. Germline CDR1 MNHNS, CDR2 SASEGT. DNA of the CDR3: TGTGCCAGCAGTCCCACGCAACGGTTGCCCCAGCATTTT. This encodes CASSPTQRLPQHF.

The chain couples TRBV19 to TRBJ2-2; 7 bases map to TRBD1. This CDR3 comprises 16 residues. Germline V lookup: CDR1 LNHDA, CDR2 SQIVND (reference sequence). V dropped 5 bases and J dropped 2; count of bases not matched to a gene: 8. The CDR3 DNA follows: TGTGCCAGTAGTCAATTCGGGACAGTTAACACCGGGGAGCTGTTTTTT. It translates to CASSQFGTVNTGELFF. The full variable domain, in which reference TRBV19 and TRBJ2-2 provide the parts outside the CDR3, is DGGITQSPKYLFRKEGQNVTLSCEQNLNHDAMYWYRQDPGQGLRLIYYSQIVNDFQKGDIAEGYSVSREKKESFPLTVTSAQKNPTAFYLCASSQFGTVNTGELFFGEGSRLTVL.

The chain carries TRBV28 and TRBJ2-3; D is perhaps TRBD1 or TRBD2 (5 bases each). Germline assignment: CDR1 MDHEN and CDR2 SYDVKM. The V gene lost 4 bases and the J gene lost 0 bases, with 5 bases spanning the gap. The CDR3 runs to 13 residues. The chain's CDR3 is CASSWDSTDTQYF. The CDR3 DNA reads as TGTGCCAGCAGTTGGGACAGCACAGATACGCAGTATTTT.

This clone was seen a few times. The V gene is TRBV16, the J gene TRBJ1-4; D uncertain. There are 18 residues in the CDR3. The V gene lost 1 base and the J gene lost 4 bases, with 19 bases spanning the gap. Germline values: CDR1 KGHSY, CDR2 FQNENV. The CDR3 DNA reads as TGTGCCAGCAGCCAATTTGGGCGAGCCGAGCCCGATAATGAAAAACTGTTTTTT. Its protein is CASSQFGRAEPDNEKLFF.

The CDR3 DNA is TGTGCCAGCAGTGAAAGGGGGCGCGGGGAGCTGTTTTTT. Its translation: CASSERGRGELFF. The V and J genes are TRBV2 and TRBJ2-2; 7 bases line up with TRBD1. The CDR3 covers 13 residues. Germline CDR1 reads SNHLY; CDR2 reads FYNNEI. V shed 2 bases, J shed 7 bases, and the junction held 1 base outside the gene matches. Complete variable domain (other parts from reference TRBV2 and TRBJ2-2): EPEVTQTPSHQVTQMGQEVILRCVPISNHLYFYWYRQILGQKVEFLVSFYNNEISEKSEIFDDQFSVERPDGSNFTLKIRSTKLEDSAMYFCASSERGRGELFFGEGSRLTVL.

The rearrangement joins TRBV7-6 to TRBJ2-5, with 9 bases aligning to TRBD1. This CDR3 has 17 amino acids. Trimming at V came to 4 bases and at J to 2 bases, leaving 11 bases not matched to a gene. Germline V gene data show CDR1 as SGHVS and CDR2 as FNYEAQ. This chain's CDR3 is CASSSSSIGTGQETQYF. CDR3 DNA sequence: TGTGCCAGCAGCTCCTCCTCCATCGGGACAGGGCAAGAGACCCAGTACTTC.

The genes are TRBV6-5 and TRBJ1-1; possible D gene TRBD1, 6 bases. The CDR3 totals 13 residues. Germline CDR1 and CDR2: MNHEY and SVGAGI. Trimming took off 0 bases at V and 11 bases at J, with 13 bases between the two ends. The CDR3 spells CASSYSWGAYAFF. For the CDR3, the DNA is TGTGCCAGCAGTTACTCTTGGGGGGCGTATGCTTTCTTT.

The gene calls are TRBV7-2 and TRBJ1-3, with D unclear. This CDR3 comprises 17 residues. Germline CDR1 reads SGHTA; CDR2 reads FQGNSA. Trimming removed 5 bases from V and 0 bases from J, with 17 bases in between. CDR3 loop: CASSPVGRIDSGNTIYF. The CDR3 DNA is TGTGCCAGCAGCCCGGTGGGGAGGATTGACTCTGGAAACACCATATATTTT.

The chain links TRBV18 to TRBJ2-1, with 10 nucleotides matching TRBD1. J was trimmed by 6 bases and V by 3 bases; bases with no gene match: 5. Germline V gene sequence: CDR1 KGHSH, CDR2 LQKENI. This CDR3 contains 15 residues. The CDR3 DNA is TGTGCCAGCTCACCGGCGGGACAGGGGTCCAATGAGCAGTTCTTC. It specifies CASSPAGQGSNEQFF. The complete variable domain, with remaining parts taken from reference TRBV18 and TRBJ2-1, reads NAGVMQNPRHLVRRRGQEARLRCSPMKGHSHVYWYRQLPEEGLKFMVYLQKENIIDESGMPKERFSAEFPKEGPSILRIQQVVRGDSAAYFCASSPAGQGSNEQFFGPGTRLTVL.

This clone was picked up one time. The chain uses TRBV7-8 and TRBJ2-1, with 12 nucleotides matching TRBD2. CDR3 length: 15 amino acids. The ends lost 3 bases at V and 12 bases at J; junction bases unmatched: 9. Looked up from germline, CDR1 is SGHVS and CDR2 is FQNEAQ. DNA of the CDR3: TGTGCCAGCAGCTTCGAACTAGCGGGAGGTTCAGGGCAGTTCTTC. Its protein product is CASSFELAGGSGQFF.

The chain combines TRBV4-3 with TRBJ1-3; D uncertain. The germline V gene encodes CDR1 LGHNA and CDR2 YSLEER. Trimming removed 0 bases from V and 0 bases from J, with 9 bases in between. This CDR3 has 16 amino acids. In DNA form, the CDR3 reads TGCGCCAGCAGCCAAGAGGTTCCTAACTCTGGAAACACCATATATTTT. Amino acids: CASSQEVPNSGNTIYF.

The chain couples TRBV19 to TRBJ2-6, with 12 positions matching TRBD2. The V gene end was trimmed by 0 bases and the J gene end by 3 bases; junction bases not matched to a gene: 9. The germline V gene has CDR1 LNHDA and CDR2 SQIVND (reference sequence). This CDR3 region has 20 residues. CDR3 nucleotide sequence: TGTGCCAGTAGTATAGACCCGGTGACTAGCGGGAGAGTTGGGGCCAACGTCCTGACTTTC. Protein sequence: CASSIDPVTSGRVGANVLTF.

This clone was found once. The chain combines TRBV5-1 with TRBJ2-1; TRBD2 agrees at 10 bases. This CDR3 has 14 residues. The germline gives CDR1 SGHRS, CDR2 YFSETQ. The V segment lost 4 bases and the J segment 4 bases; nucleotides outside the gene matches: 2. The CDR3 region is CASSTSGAYNEQFF. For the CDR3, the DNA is TGCGCCAGCAGCACTAGCGGGGCATACAATGAGCAGTTCTTC.

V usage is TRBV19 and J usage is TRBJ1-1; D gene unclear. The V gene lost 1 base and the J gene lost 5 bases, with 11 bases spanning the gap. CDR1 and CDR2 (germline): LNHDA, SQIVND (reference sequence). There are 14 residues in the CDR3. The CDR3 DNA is TGTGCCAGTAGTATAGGCAGAAGAGAAACTGAAGCTTTCTTT. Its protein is CASSIGRRETEAFF.

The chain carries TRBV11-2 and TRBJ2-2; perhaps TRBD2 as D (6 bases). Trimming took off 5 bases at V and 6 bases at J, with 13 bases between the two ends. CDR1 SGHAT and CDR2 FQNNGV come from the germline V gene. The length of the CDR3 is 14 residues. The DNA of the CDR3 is TGTGCCAGCAGCCGTAGGGCGGGGTCCGGGGAGCTGTTTTTT. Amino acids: CASSRRAGSGELFF.

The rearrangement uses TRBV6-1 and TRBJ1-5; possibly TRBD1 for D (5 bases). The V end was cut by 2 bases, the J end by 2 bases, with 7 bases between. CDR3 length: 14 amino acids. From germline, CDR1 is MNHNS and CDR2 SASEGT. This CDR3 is CASSERDGNQPQHF. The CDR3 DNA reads TGTGCCAGCAGTGAAAGGGACGGCAATCAGCCCCAGCATTTT.

The CDR3 reads CASSPDKGGSYNEQFF. The CDR3 DNA reads as TGTGCCAGCTCACCCGACAAGGGAGGTTCCTACAATGAGCAGTTCTTC. The V call is TRBV18, the J call TRBJ2-1; D is possibly TRBD2 (6 bases). The CDR3 loop spans 16 amino acids. Germline V CDR1 and CDR2: KGHSH, LQKENI. With 3 bases removed from V and 1 base from J, the gap between germline ends came to 13 bases.

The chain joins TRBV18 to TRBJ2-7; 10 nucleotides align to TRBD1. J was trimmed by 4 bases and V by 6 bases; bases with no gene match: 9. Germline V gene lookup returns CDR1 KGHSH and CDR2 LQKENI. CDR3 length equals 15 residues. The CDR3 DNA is TGTGCCAGCTCCCAAGACAGGGGGCGCAGATACGAGCAGTACTTC. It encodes CASSQDRGRRYEQYF.

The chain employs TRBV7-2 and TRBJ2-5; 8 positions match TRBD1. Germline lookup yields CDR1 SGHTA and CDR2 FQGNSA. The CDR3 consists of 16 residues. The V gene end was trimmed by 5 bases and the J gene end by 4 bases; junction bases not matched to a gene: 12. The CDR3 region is CASSPGRAGGGETQYF. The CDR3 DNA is TGTGCCAGCAGCCCGGGACGGGCAGGGGGCGGAGAGACCCAGTACTTC.

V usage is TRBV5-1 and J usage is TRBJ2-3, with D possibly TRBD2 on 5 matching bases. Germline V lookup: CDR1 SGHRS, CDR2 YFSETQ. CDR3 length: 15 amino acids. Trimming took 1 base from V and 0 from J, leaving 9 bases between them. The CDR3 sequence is CASSLWGASTDTQYF. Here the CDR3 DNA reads TGCGCCAGCAGCTTGTGGGGAGCTAGCACAGATACGCAGTATTTT. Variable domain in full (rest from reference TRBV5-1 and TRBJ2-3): KAGVTQTPRYLIKTRGQQVTLSCSPISGHRSVSWYQQTPGQGLQFLFEYFSETQRNKGNFPGRFSGRQFSNSRSEMNVSTLELGDSALYLCASSLWGASTDTQYFGPGTRLTVL.

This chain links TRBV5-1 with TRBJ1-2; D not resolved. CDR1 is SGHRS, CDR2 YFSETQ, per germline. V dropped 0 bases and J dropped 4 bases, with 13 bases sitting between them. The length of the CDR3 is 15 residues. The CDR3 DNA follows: TGCGCCAGCAGCTTGGAGACGGGATGGTCCTATGGCTACACCTTC. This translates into CASSLETGWSYGYTF.

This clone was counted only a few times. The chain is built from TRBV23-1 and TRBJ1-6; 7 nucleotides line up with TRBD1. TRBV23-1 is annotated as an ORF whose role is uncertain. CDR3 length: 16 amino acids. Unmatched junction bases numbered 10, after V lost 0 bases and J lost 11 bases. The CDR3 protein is CASSQSGGDSVAPLHF. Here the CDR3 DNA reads TGCGCCAGCAGTCAATCGGGGGGGGACAGCGTAGCACCCCTCCACTTT.

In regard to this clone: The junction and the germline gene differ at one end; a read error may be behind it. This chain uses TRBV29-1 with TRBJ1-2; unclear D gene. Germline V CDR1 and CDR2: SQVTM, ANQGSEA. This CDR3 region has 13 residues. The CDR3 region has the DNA TGCAGCGTCGAAGATATCAATAAGCATGGCTACACCTTC. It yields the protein CSVEDINKHGYTF. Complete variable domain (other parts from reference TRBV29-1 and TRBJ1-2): SAVISQKPSRDICQRGTSLTIQCQVDSQVTMMFWYRQQPGQSLTLIATANQGSEATYESGFVIDKFPISRPNLTFSTLTVSNMSPEDSSIYLCSVEDINKHGYTFGSGTRLTVV.

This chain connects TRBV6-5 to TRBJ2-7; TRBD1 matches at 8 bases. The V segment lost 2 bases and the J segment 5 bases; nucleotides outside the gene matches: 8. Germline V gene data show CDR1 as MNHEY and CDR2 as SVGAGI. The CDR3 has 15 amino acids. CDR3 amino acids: CASSYAVAGGNEQYF. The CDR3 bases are TGTGCCAGCAGTTACGCAGTGGCAGGGGGCAACGAGCAGTACTTC.

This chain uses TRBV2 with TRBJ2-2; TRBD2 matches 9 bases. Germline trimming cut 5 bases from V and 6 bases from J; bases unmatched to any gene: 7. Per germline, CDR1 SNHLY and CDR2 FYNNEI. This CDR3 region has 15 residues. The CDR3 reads CASSRAGGPSGELFF. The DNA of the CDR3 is TGTGCCAGCAGTCGGGCGGGGGGGCCGTCCGGGGAGCTGTTTTTT.

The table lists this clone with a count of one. DNA for the CDR3: TGTGCCAGCAGGTTTACAGCAACGTACGAGCAGTACTTC. It codes for CASRFTATYEQYF. J is TRBJ2-7 and V is TRBV7-9; unclear D gene. Germline CDR1 is SEHNR and CDR2 is FQNEAQ (reference sequence). The V and J ends lost 6 bases and 4 bases respectively, with 13 bases between them. The CDR3 runs 13 residues.

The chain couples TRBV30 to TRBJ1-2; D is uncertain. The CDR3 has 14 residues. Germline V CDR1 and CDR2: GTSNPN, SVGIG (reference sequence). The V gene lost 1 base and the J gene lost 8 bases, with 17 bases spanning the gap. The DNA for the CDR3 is TGTGCCTGGAGTGATGACATACTACCCCGCGGCTACACCTTC. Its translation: CAWSDDILPRGYTF.

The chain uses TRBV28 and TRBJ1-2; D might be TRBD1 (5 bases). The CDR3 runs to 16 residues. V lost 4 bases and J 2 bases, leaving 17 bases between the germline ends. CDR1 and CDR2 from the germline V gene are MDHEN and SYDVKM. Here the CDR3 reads CASSSSSGWGNYGYTF. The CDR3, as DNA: TGTGCCAGCAGTTCGTCCTCAGGCTGGGGGAACTATGGCTACACCTTC.